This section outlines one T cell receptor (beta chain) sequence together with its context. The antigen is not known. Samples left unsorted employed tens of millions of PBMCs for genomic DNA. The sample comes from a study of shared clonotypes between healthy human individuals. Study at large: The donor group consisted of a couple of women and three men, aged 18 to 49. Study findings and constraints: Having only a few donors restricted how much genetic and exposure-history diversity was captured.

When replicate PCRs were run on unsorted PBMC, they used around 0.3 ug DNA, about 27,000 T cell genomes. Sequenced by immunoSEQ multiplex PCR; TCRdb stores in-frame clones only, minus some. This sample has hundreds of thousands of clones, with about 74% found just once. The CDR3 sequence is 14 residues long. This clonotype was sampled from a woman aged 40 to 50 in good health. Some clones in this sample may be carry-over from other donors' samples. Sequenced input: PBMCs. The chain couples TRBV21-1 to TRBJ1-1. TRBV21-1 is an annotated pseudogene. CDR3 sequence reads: CASSKEFPNTEAFF. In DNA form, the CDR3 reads TGTGCCAGCAGCAAAGAATTCCCGAACACTGAAGCTTTCTTT.